Detailed here is one TCR beta chain. This sample was taken from a study of blood T cell repertoires in COVID-19. Looking at the study overall: T cells, B-cell-depleted T cells, or PBMCs provided the cDNA or gDNA that served as material.

CDR1 and CDR2 (germline): MNHEY, SVGAGI. V lost 8 bases and J lost 0, with 17 bases in between. The CDR3 sequence is 15 residues long. TCRdb's table, derived via immunoSEQ multiplex PCR, lists solely in-frame clones and lacks some. This repertoire shows a few hundred thousand clones, over 75% found once; its top ten account for around 9%. The source material was PBMCs or T cells enriched from blood (not recorded which). This sequence originates from a man aged 40-49 years who had recovered from COVID-19. The chain has TRBV6-5 and TRBJ2-7, with D perhaps TRBD2 (6 bases). CDR3 sequence: CASAKMGTASYEQYF. The CDR3 nucleotides read TGTGCCAGCGCCAAAATGGGGACTGCCTCCTACGAGCAGTACTTC.